Described below is a single T cell receptor beta chain sequence and its context. Its antigen remains unidentified. This entry is derived from a study of monozygotic twins with cystic fibrosis. Study overall: Libraries were built from approximately 3 micrograms of fragmented DNA using roughly 14 PCR cycles. Findings and limits, study-wide: The repertoire was suggested to be naive-dominated, clonality median roughly 0.0093. Monozygotic CF twin pairs shared significantly more nucleotide-identical clonotypes than unrelated CF individuals did.

Germline assignment: CDR1 LNHDA and CDR2 SQIVND (reference sequence). J was trimmed by 0 bases and V by 4 bases; bases with no gene match: 3. The CDR3 totals 17 residues. Measured with immunoSEQ multiplex PCR; TCRdb has only the in-frame clones, and not every one. The sample records about 14,000 clones, approximately 92% being singletons. The specimen sequenced was blood. This TCR came from a girl between 2 and 10 years old with cystic fibrosis. This chain links TRBV19 with TRBJ2-1; 13 bases fit TRBD2. As DNA, the CDR3 is TGTGCCAGTAGTAAGACTAGCGGGAGGATCTCCTACAATGAGCAGTTCTTC. This codes for CASSKTSGRISYNEQFF.